These 19 T cell receptor beta chains were sequenced from one sample in a study of STAT3 mutations in large granular lymphocyte leukemia. Only in-frame clones appear in the TCRdb table, and some are missing; sequencing was by immunoSEQ multiplex PCR. The table includes around 7,800 clones, 91% detected once. No antigens are known for them. Study conclusions and caveats: Every T-LGLL patient had at least one immunodominant TCRbeta clonotype.

The source material was peripheral blood mononuclear cells. Every receptor here comes from a middle-aged man with T-cell large granular lymphocyte leukemia. Some clones in this sample may be carry-over from other donors' samples.

This sequence joins TRBV19 and TRBJ2-4; D is ambiguous. Trimming took 1 base from V and 5 from J, leaving 9 bases between them. The length of the CDR3 is 14 residues. Per the germline V gene, CDR1 is LNHDA and CDR2 is SQIVND (reference sequence). CDR3 sequence reads: CASSIAFGQNIQYF. The CDR3 DNA reads TGTGCCAGTAGTATAGCCTTCGGGCAAAACATTCAGTACTTC.

The rearrangement uses TRBV27 and TRBJ2-1, with 11 bases that match TRBD2. The ends lost 5 bases at V and 10 bases at J; junction bases unmatched: 13. Germline V lookup: CDR1 MNHEY, CDR2 SMNVEV (reference sequence). This CDR3 is 16 amino acids long. CDR3 loop: CASSHPGLAGSGEQFF. CDR3 nucleotides: TGTGCCAGCAGTCATCCCGGACTAGCGGGTTCAGGCGAGCAGTTCTTC.

The chain links TRBV5-1 to TRBJ2-7, with D possibly being TRBD1 (5 bases). The V gene lost 4 bases and the J gene lost 1 base, with 21 bases spanning the gap. The germline V gene has CDR1 SGHRS and CDR2 YFSETQ. The CDR3 is 17 amino acids. The CDR3 spells CASSPSLGRLLSYEQYF. The DNA for the CDR3 is TGCGCCAGCAGCCCGAGCCTGGGGCGGCTACTTTCCTACGAGCAGTACTTC.

The DNA of the CDR3 is TGTGCCAGCAGTTACGGGACTCCCACAGATACGCAGTATTTT. The encoded protein is CASSYGTPTDTQYF. This sequence joins TRBV6-5 and TRBJ2-3, with a possible D match to TRBD2 (6 bases). CDR1 and CDR2 (germline): MNHEY, SVGAGI. V gave up 2 bases and J gave up 2 bases, with 8 bases separating them. The CDR3 has 14 residues.

The V and J genes are TRBV18 and TRBJ2-7; D perhaps matches TRBD1 (5 bases). CDR3 length equals 14 residues. The V gene's germline CDR1 is KGHSH and CDR2 LQKENI. Trimming cost V 1 base and J 6 bases, with 13 bases left between them. Here the CDR3 DNA reads TGTGCCAGCTCACCACAGGGGCTGGATCTCGAGCAGTACTTC. Its protein product is CASSPQGLDLEQYF.

V usage is TRBV6-1 and J usage is TRBJ2-3, with D possibly matching TRBD2 (6 bases). The CDR3 runs to 15 residues. Trimming removed 3 bases from V and 2 bases from J, with 12 bases in between. CDR1 is MNHNS and CDR2 is SASEGT in the germline V gene. CDR3 coding DNA: TGTGCCAGCAGTGATAGGCTAGCGATCACAGATACGCAGTATTTT. Its protein is CASSDRLAITDTQYF.

The genes are TRBV5-6 and TRBJ2-3; TRBD2 matches at 9 bases. V lost 4 bases, J lost 5 bases, and 11 bases stayed unmatched. The length of the CDR3 is 16 residues. Germline V gives CDR1 SGHDT, CDR2 YYEEEE. CDR3 in amino acids: CASSPSAGGRGDTQYF. Here the CDR3 DNA reads TGTGCCAGCAGCCCCTCGGCGGGGGGGCGAGGAGATACGCAGTATTTT.

This sequence joins TRBV5-1 and TRBJ2-3, with TRBD1 matching over 9 bases. Germline assignment: CDR1 SGHRS and CDR2 YFSETQ. The CDR3 has 14 amino acids. V was clipped by 7 bases and J by 1 base; unmatched bases: 4. CDR3 in amino acids: CASSRDRGTDTQYF. CDR3 nucleotide sequence: TGCGCCAGCTCGCGGGACAGGGGCACAGATACGCAGTATTTT.

The chain has TRBV19 and TRBJ1-6; TRBD1 matches at 7 bases. This CDR3 has 13 residues. In germline, CDR1 is LNHDA, CDR2 SQIVND (reference sequence). Trimming at V came to 3 bases and at J to 9 bases, leaving 2 bases not matched to a gene. This CDR3 reads CASSINRGSPLHF. The CDR3 DNA follows: TGTGCCAGTAGTATCAACAGGGGTTCACCCCTCCACTTT.

This clone was found once. The chain recombines TRBV2 with TRBJ2-1, with 9 nucleotides matching TRBD1. Germline lookup yields CDR1 SNHLY and CDR2 FYNNEI. There are 13 residues in the CDR3. J was trimmed by 9 bases and V by 6 bases; bases with no gene match: 6. In DNA, the CDR3 is TGTGCCAGCAGACGGGACAGGGCGGCTGAGCAGTTCTTC. Its translation: CASRRDRAAEQFF.

V gene TRBV7-9 combines with J gene TRBJ2-7; D call uncertain. Germline V gives CDR1 SEHNR, CDR2 FQNEAQ (reference sequence). Between the trimmed V and J ends, which lost 1 base and 0 bases, there was a span of 7 bases. The CDR3 runs 14 residues. CDR3 nucleotides: TGTGCCAGCAGCTTAGGGTCTCGCTCCTACGAGCAGTACTTC. Its protein product is CASSLGSRSYEQYF. Full variable domain (outside the CDR3, taken from reference TRBV7-9 and TRBJ2-7): DTGVSQNPRHKITKRGQNVTFRCDPISEHNRLYWYRQTLGQGPEFLTYFQNEAQLEKSRLLSDRFSAERPKGSFSTLEIQRTEQGDSAMYLCASSLGSRSYEQYFGPGTRLTVT.

The chain recombines TRBV9 with TRBJ2-7; D might be TRBD1 or TRBD2, each matching 5 bases. CDR3 length equals 15 residues. CDR1 and CDR2 from the germline V gene are SGDLS and YYNGEE. Between the trimmed V and J ends, which lost 0 bases and 0 bases, there was a span of 10 bases. CDR3 in DNA: TGTGCCAGCAGCGTAGCCTGGGGGAGCTCCTACGAGCAGTACTTC. The encoded protein is CASSVAWGSSYEQYF.

The genes are TRBV11-2 and TRBJ1-1, with D possibly matching TRBD1 (6 bases). The CDR3 runs to 15 residues. With 5 bases removed from V and 2 bases from J, the gap between germline ends came to 15 bases. Germline V gene data show CDR1 as SGHAT and CDR2 as FQNNGV. The DNA for the CDR3 is TGTGCCAGCAGCCTCACCCCACAGGGAAACACTGAAGCTTTCTTT. It specifies CASSLTPQGNTEAFF.

The sample holds a few counts of this clone. This sequence joins TRBV27 and TRBJ2-7; TRBD1 might be the D (6 bases). Trimming pared 7 bases from V and 3 bases from J, leaving 16 bases between. CDR1 MNHEY and CDR2 SMNVEV come from the germline V gene (reference sequence). The CDR3 runs to 14 residues. The CDR3: CASTRRAGDYEQYF. The DNA of the CDR3 is TGTGCCAGCACGCGCAGGGCAGGGGACTACGAGCAGTACTTC.

For the CDR3, the DNA is TGTGCCAGTTCGGGACAGGGAGATTCTAATTCACCCCTCCACTTT. Its protein is CASSGQGDSNSPLHF. V and J are TRBV7-9 and TRBJ1-6; 9 bases match TRBD1. J lost 6 bases, V lost 9 bases, and 9 bases had no gene match. The length of the CDR3 is 15 residues. The germline V gene encodes CDR1 SEHNR and CDR2 FQNEAQ (reference sequence).

CDR3 region: CASSQAGLAGIAGETQYF. In nucleotides, the CDR3 is TGTGCCAGCAGCCAAGCGGGACTAGCGGGGATAGCCGGGGAGACCCAGTACTTC. The chain is built from TRBV4-2 and TRBJ2-5; 13 positions agree with TRBD2. Germline V lookup: CDR1 LGHNA, CDR2 YNFKEQ. The J segment lost 5 bases and the V segment lost 1 base, leaving 10 bases of the junction unmatched. The CDR3 loop spans 18 amino acids.

V usage is TRBV10-2 and J usage is TRBJ2-1; 7 bases line up with TRBD2. The CDR3 consists of 18 residues. The V segment lost 3 bases and the J segment 0 bases; nucleotides outside the gene matches: 11. Germline V gene data show CDR1 as WSHSY and CDR2 as SAAADI. This CDR3 is CASSDSGWRGNSYNEQFF. The DNA of the CDR3 is TGCGCCAGCAGTGACTCTGGATGGCGGGGGAACTCCTACAATGAGCAGTTCTTC.

The chain joins TRBV11-2 to TRBJ2-7; TRBD2 is a possible D gene (6 bases). This CDR3 is built from 15 residues. Per the germline V gene, CDR1 is SGHAT and CDR2 is FQNNGV. Trimming pared 0 bases from V and 6 bases from J, leaving 15 bases between. CDR3: CASSLDGGRYSEQYF. The CDR3 DNA sequence: TGTGCCAGCAGCTTAGACGGGGGACGGTACAGCGAGCAGTACTTC.

CDR3 DNA sequence: TGCGCCAGCAGCCCCAAACCCCCAGGGTCGGGGACAGATACGCAGTATTTT. It yields the protein CASSPKPPGSGTDTQYF. The V and J genes are TRBV5-1 and TRBJ2-3, with D possibly called TRBD1 or TRBD2 (5 bases each). The germline V and J ends were trimmed by 4 bases and 3 bases, with 21 bases remaining between them. The CDR3 has 17 residues. Germline V gene sequence: CDR1 SGHRS, CDR2 YFSETQ.